This TCR beta chain was identified during a study of OX40 agonist ivuxolimab in advanced cancers. Study as a whole: In this trial design, patients received ivuxolimab intravenously at 0.01 to 10 mg/kg every 2 weeks. General study findings and limits: Relative to CD4+, CD8+ T cells held more expanded clones on average.

As regards this clone: Its specificity is not known.

Trimming took off 8 bases at V and 1 base at J, with 17 bases between the two ends. The germline V gene encodes CDR1 SNHLY and CDR2 FYNNEI. This CDR3 spans 15 amino acids. TCRdb keeps only in-frame clones here, not all; method: immunoSEQ multiplex PCR. This table has roughly 70,000 clones, 90% to 95% appearing once. V is TRBV2 and J is TRBJ1-2, with D unresolved. The TCR originated in an adult with an advanced solid tumor such as melanoma, head and neck, liver or kidney cancer. Here the sequenced sample was CD4+ or CD8+ T cells sorted from blood, taken in a trial of the OX40 agonist ivuxolimab. The CDR3 region is CASRQDSTGNYGYTF. CDR3 in DNA: TGTGCCAGCCGCCAGGACTCGACCGGTAACTATGGCTACACCTTC.